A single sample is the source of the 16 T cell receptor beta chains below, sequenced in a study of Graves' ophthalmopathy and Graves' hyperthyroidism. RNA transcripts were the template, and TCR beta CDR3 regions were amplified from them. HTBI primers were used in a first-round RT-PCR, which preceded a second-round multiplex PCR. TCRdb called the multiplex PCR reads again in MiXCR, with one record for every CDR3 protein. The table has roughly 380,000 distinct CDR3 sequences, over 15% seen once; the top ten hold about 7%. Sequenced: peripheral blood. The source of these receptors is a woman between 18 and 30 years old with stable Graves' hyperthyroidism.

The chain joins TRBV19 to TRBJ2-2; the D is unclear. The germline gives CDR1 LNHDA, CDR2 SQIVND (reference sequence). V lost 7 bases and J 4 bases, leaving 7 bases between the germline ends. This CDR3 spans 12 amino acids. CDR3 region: CASTEFTGELFF. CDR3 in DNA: TGTGCCAGTACCGAATTCACCGGGGAGCTGTTTTTT.

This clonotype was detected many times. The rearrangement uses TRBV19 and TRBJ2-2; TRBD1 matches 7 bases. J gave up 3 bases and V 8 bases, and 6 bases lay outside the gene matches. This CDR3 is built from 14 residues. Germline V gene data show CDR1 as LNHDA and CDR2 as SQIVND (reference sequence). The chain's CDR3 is CASSGQSHTGELFF. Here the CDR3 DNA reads TGTGCCAGTTCGGGACAGTCTCACACCGGGGAGCTGTTTTTT.

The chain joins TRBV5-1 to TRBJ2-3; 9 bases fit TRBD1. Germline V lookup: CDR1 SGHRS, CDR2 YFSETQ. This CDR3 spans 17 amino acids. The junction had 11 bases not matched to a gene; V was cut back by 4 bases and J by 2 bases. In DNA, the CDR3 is TGCGCCAGCAGCGACAGAAGGACAGGGGCCCCCACAGATACGCAGTATTTT. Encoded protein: CASSDRRTGAPTDTQYF.

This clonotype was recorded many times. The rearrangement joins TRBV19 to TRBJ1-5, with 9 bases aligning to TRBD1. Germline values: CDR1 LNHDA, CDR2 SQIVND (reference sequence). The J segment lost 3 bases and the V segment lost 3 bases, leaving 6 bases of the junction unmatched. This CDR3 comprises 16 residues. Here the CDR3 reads CASSILGTGINQPQHF. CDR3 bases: TGTGCCAGTAGTATTCTTGGGACAGGGATCAATCAGCCCCAGCATTTT.

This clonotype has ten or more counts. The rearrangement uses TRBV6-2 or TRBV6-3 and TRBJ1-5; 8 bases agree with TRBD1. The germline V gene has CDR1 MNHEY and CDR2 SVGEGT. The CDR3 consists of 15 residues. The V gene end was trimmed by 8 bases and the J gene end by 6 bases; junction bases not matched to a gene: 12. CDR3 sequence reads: CASSQGDGWSQPQHF. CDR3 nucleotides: TGTGCCAGCTCACAGGGGGACGGGTGGAGTCAGCCCCAGCATTTT.

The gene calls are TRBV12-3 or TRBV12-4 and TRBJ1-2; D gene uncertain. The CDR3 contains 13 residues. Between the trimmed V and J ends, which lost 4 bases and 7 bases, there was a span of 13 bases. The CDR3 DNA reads TGTGCCAGCAGTTACCGTACAGACGCTGGCTACACCTTC. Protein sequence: CASSYRTDAGYTF.

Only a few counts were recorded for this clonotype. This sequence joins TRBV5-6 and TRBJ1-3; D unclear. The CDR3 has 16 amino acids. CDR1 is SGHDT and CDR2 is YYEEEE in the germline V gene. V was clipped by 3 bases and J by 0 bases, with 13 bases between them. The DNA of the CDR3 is TGTGCCAGCAGCTCCTTCGGGAAGTCCTCTGGAAACACCATATATTTT. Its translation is CASSSFGKSSGNTIYF.

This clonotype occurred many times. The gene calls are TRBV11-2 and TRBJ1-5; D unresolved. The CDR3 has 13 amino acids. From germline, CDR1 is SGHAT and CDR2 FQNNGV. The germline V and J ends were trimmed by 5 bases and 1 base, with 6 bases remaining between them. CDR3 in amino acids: CASSTWSNQPQHF. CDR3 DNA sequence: TGTGCCAGCAGCACTTGGAGCAATCAGCCCCAGCATTTT. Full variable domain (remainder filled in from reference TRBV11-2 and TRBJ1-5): EAGVAQSPRYKIIEKRQSVAFWCNPISGHATLYWYQQILGQGPKLLIQFQNNGVVDDSQLPKDRFSAERLKGVDSTLKIQPAKLEDSAVYLCASSTWSNQPQHFGDGTRLSIL.

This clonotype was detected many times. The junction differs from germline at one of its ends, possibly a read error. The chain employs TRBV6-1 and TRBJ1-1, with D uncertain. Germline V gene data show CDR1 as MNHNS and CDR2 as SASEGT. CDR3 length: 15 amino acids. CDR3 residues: CAGSEGVLMNTEAFF. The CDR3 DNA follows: TGTGCCGGCAGTGAAGGAGTGCTAATGAACACTGAAGCTTTCTTT.

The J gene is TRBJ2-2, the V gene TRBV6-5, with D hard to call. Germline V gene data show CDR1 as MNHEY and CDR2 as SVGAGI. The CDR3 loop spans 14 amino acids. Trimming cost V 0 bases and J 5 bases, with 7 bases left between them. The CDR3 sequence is CASSYSLETGELFF. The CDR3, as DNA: TGTGCCAGCAGTTACTCCCTGGAGACCGGGGAGCTGTTTTTT.

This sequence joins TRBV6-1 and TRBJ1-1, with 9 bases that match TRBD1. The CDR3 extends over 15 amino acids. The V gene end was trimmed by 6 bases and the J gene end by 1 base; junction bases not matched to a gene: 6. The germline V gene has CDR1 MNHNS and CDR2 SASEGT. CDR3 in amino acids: CASSTGGLTNTEAFF. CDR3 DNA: TGTGCCAGCAGCACAGGGGGCCTAACGAACACTGAAGCTTTCTTT.

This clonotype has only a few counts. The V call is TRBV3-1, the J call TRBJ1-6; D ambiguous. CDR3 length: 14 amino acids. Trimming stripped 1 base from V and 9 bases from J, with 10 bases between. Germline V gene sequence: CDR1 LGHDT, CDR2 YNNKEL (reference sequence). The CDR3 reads CASSQALGSSPLHF. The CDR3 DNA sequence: TGTGCCAGCAGCCAAGCCCTCGGTTCTTCACCCCTCCACTTT.

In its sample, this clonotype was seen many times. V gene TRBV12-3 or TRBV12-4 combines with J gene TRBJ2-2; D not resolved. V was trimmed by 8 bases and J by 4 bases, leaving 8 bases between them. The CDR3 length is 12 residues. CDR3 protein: CASLMGTGELFF. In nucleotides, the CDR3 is TGTGCCAGCCTCATGGGCACCGGGGAGCTGTTTTTT.

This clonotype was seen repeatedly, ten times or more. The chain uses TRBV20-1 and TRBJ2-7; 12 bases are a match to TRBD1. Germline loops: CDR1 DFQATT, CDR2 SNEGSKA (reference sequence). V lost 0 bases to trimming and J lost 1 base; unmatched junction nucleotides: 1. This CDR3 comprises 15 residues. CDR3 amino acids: CSAREGQGASYEQYF. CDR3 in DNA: TGCAGTGCTAGAGAGGGACAGGGGGCGTCCTACGAGCAGTACTTC.

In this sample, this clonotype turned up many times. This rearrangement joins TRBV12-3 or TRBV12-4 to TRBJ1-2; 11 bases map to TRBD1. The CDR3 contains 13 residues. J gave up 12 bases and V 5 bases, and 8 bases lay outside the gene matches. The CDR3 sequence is CASSSRDRGSDTF. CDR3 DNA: TGTGCCAGCAGTAGCCGGGACAGGGGGTCTGACACCTTC.

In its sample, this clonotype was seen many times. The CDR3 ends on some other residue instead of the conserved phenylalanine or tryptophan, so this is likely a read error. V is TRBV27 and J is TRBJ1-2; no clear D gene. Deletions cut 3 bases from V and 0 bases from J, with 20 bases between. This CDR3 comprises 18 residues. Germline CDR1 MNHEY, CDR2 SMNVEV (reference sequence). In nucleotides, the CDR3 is TGTGCCAGCAGTTTGTCCTCCCACCAGGCGGAAGCTAACTATGGCTACACCCTC. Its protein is CASSLSSHQAEANYGYTL.